This T cell receptor beta chain was identified in a study of control samples from healthy donors and cancer patients. This clone has a handful of counts. The protocol was immunoSEQ multiplex PCR, while the TCRdb copy is restricted to in-frame clones and leaves out a portion. Among some 150,000 clones listed, 75% to 90% were seen once. The sequence was obtained from a man aged 30-40 years in good health. Sequencing input: blood.

The CDR3, as DNA: TGTGCCAGCAGTCCGCGGGGGGGCCCGAAGACCCAGTACTTC. Amino acid sequence: CASSPRGGPKTQYF. The V and J genes are TRBV2 and TRBJ2-5, with 9 bases that match TRBD2. V was pared by 5 bases and J by 6 bases, with 7 bases of the junction left unmatched. CDR3 length equals 14 residues. The germline V gene encodes CDR1 SNHLY and CDR2 FYNNEI.